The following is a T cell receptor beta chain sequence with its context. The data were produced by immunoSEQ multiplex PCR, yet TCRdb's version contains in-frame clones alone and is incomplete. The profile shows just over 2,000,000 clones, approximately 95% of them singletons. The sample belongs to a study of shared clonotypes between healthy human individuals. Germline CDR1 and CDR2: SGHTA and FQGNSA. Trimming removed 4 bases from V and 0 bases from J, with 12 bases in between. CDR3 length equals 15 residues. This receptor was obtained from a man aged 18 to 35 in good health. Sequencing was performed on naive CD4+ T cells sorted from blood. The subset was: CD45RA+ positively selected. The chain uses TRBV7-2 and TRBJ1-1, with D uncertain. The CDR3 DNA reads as TGTGCCAGCAGCTCTGGTCTGGGGATGAACACTGAAGCTTTCTTT. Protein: CASSSGLGMNTEAFF.